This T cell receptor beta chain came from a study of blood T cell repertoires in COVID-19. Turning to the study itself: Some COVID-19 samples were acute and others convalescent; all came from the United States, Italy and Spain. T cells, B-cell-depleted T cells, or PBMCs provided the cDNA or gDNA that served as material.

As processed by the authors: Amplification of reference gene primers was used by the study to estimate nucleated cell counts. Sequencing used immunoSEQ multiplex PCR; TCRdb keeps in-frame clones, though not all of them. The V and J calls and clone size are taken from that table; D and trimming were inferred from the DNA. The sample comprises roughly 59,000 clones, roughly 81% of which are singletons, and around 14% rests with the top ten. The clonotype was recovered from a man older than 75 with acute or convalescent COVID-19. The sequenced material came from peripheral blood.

In DNA form, the CDR3 reads TGTGCCAGCAGCTTGAGTCCGGGGAGGAAGTACGAGCAGTACTTC. Amino acids: CASSLSPGRKYEQYF. The chain links TRBV7-2 to TRBJ2-7, with D maybe TRBD2 (6 bases). The CDR3 is made up of 15 amino acids. V was clipped by 3 bases and J by 4 bases, with 16 bases between them. Germline V CDR1 and CDR2: SGHTA, FQGNSA.